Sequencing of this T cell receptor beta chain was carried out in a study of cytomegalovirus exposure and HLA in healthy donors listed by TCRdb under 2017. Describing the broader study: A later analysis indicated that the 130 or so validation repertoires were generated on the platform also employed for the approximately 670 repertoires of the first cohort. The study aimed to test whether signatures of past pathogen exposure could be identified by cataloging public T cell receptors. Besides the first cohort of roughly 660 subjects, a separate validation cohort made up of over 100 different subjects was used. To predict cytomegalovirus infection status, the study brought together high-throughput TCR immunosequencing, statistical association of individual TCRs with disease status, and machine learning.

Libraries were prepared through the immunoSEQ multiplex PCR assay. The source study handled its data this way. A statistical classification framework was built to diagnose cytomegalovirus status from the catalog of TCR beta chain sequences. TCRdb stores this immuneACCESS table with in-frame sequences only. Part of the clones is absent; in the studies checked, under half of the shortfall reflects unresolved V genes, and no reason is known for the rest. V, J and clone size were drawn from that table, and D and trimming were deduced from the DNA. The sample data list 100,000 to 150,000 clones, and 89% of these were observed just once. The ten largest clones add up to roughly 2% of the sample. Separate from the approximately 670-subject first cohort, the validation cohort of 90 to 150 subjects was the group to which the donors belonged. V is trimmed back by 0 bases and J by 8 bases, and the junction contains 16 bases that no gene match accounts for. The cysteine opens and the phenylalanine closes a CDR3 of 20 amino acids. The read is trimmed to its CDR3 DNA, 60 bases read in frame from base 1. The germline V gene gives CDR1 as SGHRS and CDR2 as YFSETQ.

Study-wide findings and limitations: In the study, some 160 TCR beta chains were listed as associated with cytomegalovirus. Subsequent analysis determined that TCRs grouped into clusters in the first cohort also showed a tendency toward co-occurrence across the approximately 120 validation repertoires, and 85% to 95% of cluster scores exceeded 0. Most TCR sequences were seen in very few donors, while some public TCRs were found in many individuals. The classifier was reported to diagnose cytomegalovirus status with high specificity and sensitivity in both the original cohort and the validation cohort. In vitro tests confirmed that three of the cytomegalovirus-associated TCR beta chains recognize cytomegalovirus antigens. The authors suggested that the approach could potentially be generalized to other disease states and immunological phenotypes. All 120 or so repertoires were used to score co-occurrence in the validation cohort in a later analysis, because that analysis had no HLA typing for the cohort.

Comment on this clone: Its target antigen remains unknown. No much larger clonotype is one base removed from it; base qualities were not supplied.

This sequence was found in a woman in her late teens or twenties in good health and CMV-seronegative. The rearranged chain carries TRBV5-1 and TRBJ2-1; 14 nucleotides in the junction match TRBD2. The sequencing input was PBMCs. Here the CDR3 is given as CASSLVKGDRGLAGADEQFF. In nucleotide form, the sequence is TGCGCCAGCAGCTTGGTGAAGGGTGACAGGGGACTAGCGGGAGCCGATGAGCAGTTCTTC.